These T cell receptor beta chains were read from a single sample in a study of cytomegalovirus exposure and HLA in healthy donors. The repertoire was sequenced with immunoSEQ multiplex PCR; TCRdb's copy has only in-frame clones and lacks some. The sample shows approximately 100,000 clones, 69% of them seen only once. The sequencing input was PBMCs. Receptors originate from a woman between 70 and 85 years old in good health and CMV-seropositive. Each CDR3 is given with its conserved first and last residue. The D gene is left open where the match is weak. The size field is filled for only some rows; it gives once, few, many or a size class.

abundance	j_gene	d_gene	v_gene	CDR3aa	CDR3nt
-	TRBJ2-7	-	TRBV18	CASSPQDSTYEQYF	TGTGCCAGCTCACCTCAGGACAGCACCTACGAGCAGTACTTC
once	TRBJ1-5	TRBD1	TRBV7-2	CASSFDRGGQPQHF	TGTGCCAGCAGCTTTGACAGGGGAGGGCAGCCCCAGCATTTT
few	TRBJ1-1	TRBD1	TRBV23-1	CASSQSWDRGTEAFF	TGCGCCAGCAGTCAATCGTGGGACAGGGGCACTGAAGCTTTCTTT
-	TRBJ2-6	-	TRBV18	CASSPGGDGANVLTF	TGTGCCAGCTCACCAGGAGGGGACGGGGCCAACGTCCTGACTTTC
-	TRBJ1-1	TRBD1	TRBV11-2	CASSLNSGTGPKAFF	TGTGCCAGCAGCCTAAATTCCGGGACAGGTCCGAAGGCTTTCTTT
-	TRBJ2-5	-	TRBV15	CATSSQYQETQYF	TGTGCCACCAGCAGTCAGTACCAAGAGACCCAGTACTTC
-	TRBJ2-5	-	TRBV15	CATSRGLQETQYF	TGTGCCACCAGCAGGGGACTTCAAGAGACCCAGTACTTC
-	TRBJ1-4	-	TRBV27	CASSRRRGYEKLFF	TGTGCCAGCAGCCGCAGGCGGGGATATGAAAAACTGTTTTTT
-	TRBJ1-5	TRBD1	TRBV30	CAWSAGDRVQPQHF	TGTGCCTGGAGTGCGGGGGACAGGGTTCAGCCCCAGCATTTT
-	TRBJ2-7	-	TRBV10-1	CASSGLDRGLYEQYF	TGCGCCAGCAGTGGTCTGGACAGAGGACTCTACGAGCAGTACTTC
-	TRBJ1-2	-	TRBV14	CASSQDGGTTGYTF	TGTGCCAGCAGCCAAGATGGTGGAACTACGGGCTACACCTTC
once	TRBJ2-7	-	TRBV5-6	CASNLEGVPTYEQYF	TGTGCCAGCAACTTGGAGGGAGTCCCGACCTACGAGCAGTACTTC
-	TRBJ1-1	TRBD1	TRBV18	CASSPLPGGTEAFF	TGTGCCAGCTCACCACTACCAGGGGGCACTGAAGCTTTCTTT
once	TRBJ1-2	-	TRBV6-6	CASRPEISNYGYTF	TGTGCCAGCAGGCCAGAAATTTCTAACTATGGCTACACCTTC
-	TRBJ2-7	-	TRBV6-1	CASLRISGVVQYF	TGTGCCAGCCTTCGGATCTCCGGGGTTGTGCAGTACTTC
once	TRBJ1-2	TRBD1	TRBV7-2	CASSLSPGQGYGYTF	TGTGCCAGCAGCTTATCTCCGGGACAGGGTTATGGCTACACCTTC
few	TRBJ2-3	TRBD2	TRBV11-2	CASRLGTSGATDTQYF	TGTGCCAGCAGACTCGGTACTAGCGGGGCAACAGATACGCAGTATTTT
-	TRBJ1-5	-	TRBV29-1	CSVDGGDQPQHF	TGCAGCGTTGACGGGGGAGATCAGCCCCAGCATTTT
-	TRBJ1-1	-	TRBV30	CAWSFPNTEAFF	TGTGCCTGGAGTTTCCCTAACACTGAAGCTTTCTTT
few	TRBJ2-7	TRBD2	TRBV7-6	CASSLKPTGGGAYEQYF	TGTGCCAGCAGCTTAAAGCCAACCGGGGGGGGAGCCTACGAGCAGTACTTC
-	TRBJ1-1	-	TRBV12-5	CASGLVKGGSLGYTEAFF	TGTGCTAGTGGTTTGGTCAAAGGGGGTTCTTTAGGGTACACTGAAGCTTTCTTT
-	TRBJ1-4	-	TRBV10-3	CAISERELEKLFF	TGTGCCATCAGTGAAAGAGAACTCGAAAAACTGTTTTTT
-	TRBJ2-7	-	TRBV6-5	CASSYGGTANEQYF	TGTGCCAGCAGTTACGGGGGGACCGCTAACGAGCAGTACTTC
few	TRBJ1-1	TRBD1	TRBV25-1	CASKLTGGYTEAFF	TGTGCCAGCAAATTGACAGGGGGTTATACTGAAGCTTTCTTT
-	TRBJ1-1	-	TRBV18	CASSPRGGTEAFF	TGTGCCAGCTCACCACGAGGGGGCACTGAAGCTTTCTTT
few	TRBJ2-1	-	TRBV5-1	CASSFGQQHYNEQFF	TGCGCCAGCAGCTTCGGACAGCAACACTACAATGAGCAGTTCTTC
few	TRBJ1-6	-	TRBV6-1	CASRANSPLHF	TGTGCCAGCAGAGCTAATTCACCCCTCCACTTT
-	TRBJ2-3	TRBD1	TRBV10-1	CASSAQQGGADTQYF	TGCGCCAGTAGTGCGCAACAGGGGGGAGCAGATACGCAGTATTTT
many	TRBJ1-1	-	TRBV6-1	CASTSGTLGTTEAFF	TGTGCCAGCACCTCAGGGACACTCGGGACCACTGAAGCTTTCTTT
-	TRBJ1-2	TRBD1	TRBV9	CASSESSGTGVYTF	TGTGCCAGCAGCGAGAGCTCCGGGACAGGGGTGTACACCTTC
-	TRBJ2-1	TRBD1	TRBV2	CASIGQGGNEQFF	TGTGCCAGCATAGGACAGGGGGGCAATGAGCAGTTCTTC
-	TRBJ1-1	TRBD1	TRBV27	CASSPGQGGAFF	TGTGCCAGCAGTCCAGGACAGGGTGGAGCTTTCTTT
-	TRBJ2-7	-	TRBV19	CASSLSGSYSYEQYF	TGTGCCAGTAGTTTATCAGGGTCATACTCCTACGAGCAGTACTTC
-	TRBJ2-1	TRBD2	TRBV7-2	CASSLSSGALNEQFF	TGTGCCAGCAGCTTGTCTAGCGGGGCTCTCAATGAGCAGTTCTTC
-	TRBJ1-1	-	TRBV7-9	CASSFGHLNTEAFF	TGTGCCAGCAGCTTTGGACACCTGAACACTGAAGCTTTCTTT
few	TRBJ2-1	TRBD2	TRBV2	CASKASGMSSYNEQFF	TGTGCCAGCAAGGCTAGCGGGATGAGCTCCTACAATGAGCAGTTCTTC
once	TRBJ2-7	TRBD2	TRBV4-1	CASSQVAGGPYEQYF	TGCGCCAGCAGTCAAGTGGCGGGGGGTCCCTACGAGCAGTACTTC
-	TRBJ2-7	TRBD2	TRBV4-3	CASSQDLPGGSYEQYF	TGCGCCAGCAGCCAAGATCTACCGGGGGGGTCCTACGAGCAGTACTTC
-	TRBJ1-1	-	TRBV2	CASRREGPTEAFF	TGTGCCAGCAGACGGGAGGGGCCCACTGAAGCTTTCTTT
-	TRBJ2-1	TRBD1	TRBV9	CASSVETGLTMRQFF	TGTGCCAGCAGCGTAGAGACAGGGTTAACAATGAGGCAGTTCTTC
few	TRBJ1-5	-	TRBV11-2	CASSLEGGLGQPQHF	TGTGCCAGCAGCTTAGAAGGGGGATTAGGGCAGCCCCAGCATTTT
-	TRBJ1-1	-	TRBV2	CASSGEWNTEAFF	TGTGCCAGCAGTGGCGAGTGGAACACTGAAGCTTTCTTT
-	TRBJ2-6	-	TRBV6-5	CASTAGSSGANVLTF	TGTGCCTCTACGGCAGGGTCAAGCGGGGCCAACGTCCTGACTTTC
-	TRBJ2-5	-	TRBV4-1	CASSQRDSQETQYF	TGCGCCAGCAGCCAACGGGACTCTCAAGAGACCCAGTACTTC
few	TRBJ2-7	TRBD1	TRBV29-1	CSVEGDRGTYEQYF	TGCAGCGTCGAGGGGGACAGGGGCACCTACGAGCAGTACTTC
-	TRBJ1-2	-	TRBV29-1	CSVEHRKPYGYTF	TGCAGCGTTGAGCACAGGAAACCCTATGGCTACACCTTC